This T cell receptor (beta chain) comes out of a study of shared clonotypes between healthy human individuals. Points from the study as a whole: Naive subsets typically showed greater estimated richness than memory subsets.

About this clone itself: Its antigen remains unknown.

The V and J ends lost 3 bases and 2 bases respectively, with 12 bases between them. This CDR3 is built from 15 residues. Germline V gene sequence: CDR1 SEHNR, CDR2 FQNEAQ (reference sequence). The sorted-subset replicate PCRs were given about 210 ng DNA, which is 31,000 or so T cell genomes. Data came from immunoSEQ multiplex PCR; TCRdb stores just in-frame clones and leaves some out. The sample includes over 1.5 million clones, 98% of them seen just once. The TCR originated in a man aged 25 to 45 in good health. The source material was naive CD4+ T cells sorted from blood. The subset here: CD45RA+ positively selected. V gene TRBV7-9 combines with J gene TRBJ2-3; either TRBD1 or TRBD2 may supply D (5 bases each). CDR3 sequence: CASSFLAGTTDTQYF. The CDR3 bases are TGTGCCAGCAGCTTCTTGGCAGGGACCACAGATACGCAGTATTTT. The full variable domain, rest sourced from reference TRBV7-9 and TRBJ2-3, is DTGVSQNPRHKITKRGQNVTFRCDPISEHNRLYWYRQTLGQGPEFLTYFQNEAQLEKSRLLSDRFSAERPKGSFSTLEIQRTEQGDSAMYLCASSFLAGTTDTQYFGPGTRLTVL.